The clone carrying this T cell receptor (beta chain) was seen at least ten times. This CDR3 spans 15 amino acids. Trimming took off 3 bases at V and 2 bases at J, with 15 bases between the two ends. Germline V lookup: CDR1 SGDLS, CDR2 YYNGEE. Described time point: longitudinal time-point 2. The sample belongs to a study of neurological immune-mediated disorders. TCRdb called the 5' RACE reads again in MiXCR, with one record for every CDR3 protein. Of about 80,000 distinct CDR3 sequences in the sample, 5.5% to 6.5% were seen once. Sequenced: PBMCs. The clonotype was recovered from a woman aged 55-69 years with multiple sclerosis. This chain uses TRBV9 with TRBJ2-7; D may be TRBD1 (6 bases). Here the CDR3 DNA reads TGTGCCAGCAGCGATAACCGGGACACACCCTACGAGCAGTACTTC. This sequence encodes CASSDNRDTPYEQYF.